These 32 T cell receptor beta chains originate from one sample sequenced in a study of T cell repertoires in cytomegalovirus infection. The antigens of these receptors remain unknown. Via MiXCR, TCRdb re-called the reads, giving one row per CDR3 protein. The sample carries 150,000 to 200,000 distinct CDR3 sequences, roughly 20% recorded once. The source was CD8+ T cells from cultured PBMCs, collected from culture after CMV antigen stimulation. These receptors all come from a human donor in good health (CMV status not recorded). Some clones in this sample may be carry-over from other donors' samples.

This clonotype was observed a handful of times. The chain joins TRBV5-8 to TRBJ2-7; 8 positions agree with TRBD1. V gave up 3 bases and J gave up 2 bases; unmatched junction bases: 10. This CDR3 has 16 residues. The germline V gene has CDR1 SGHTS and CDR2 YDEGEE. CDR3 sequence reads: CASSSLKDRDAYEQYF. The CDR3 coding sequence is TGTGCCAGCAGCTCACTGAAGGACAGGGATGCCTACGAGCAGTACTTC. Filled out from reference TRBV5-8 and TRBJ2-7, the complete variable domain reads EAGVTQSPTHLIKTRGQQATLRCSPISGHTSVYWYQQALGLGLQFLLWYDEGEERNRGNFPPRFSGRQFPNYSSELNVNALELEDSALYLCASSSLKDRDAYEQYFGPGTRLTVT.

This clonotype showed up just a few times. The rearrangement joins TRBV7-2 to TRBJ2-7; possible D gene TRBD1, 6 bases. Germline CDR1 reads SGHTA; CDR2 reads FQGNSA. The CDR3 runs to 13 residues. Trimming took off 5 bases at V and 6 bases at J, with 14 bases between the two ends. The chain's CDR3 is CASSKIGGGEQYF. CDR3 nucleotide sequence: TGTGCCAGCAGCAAAATAGGGGGTGGCGAGCAGTACTTC.

The J gene is TRBJ2-1, the V gene TRBV6-1; 10 bases line up with TRBD1. Looked up from germline, CDR1 is MNHNS and CDR2 is SASEGT. This CDR3 comprises 18 residues. Losses at the gene ends were 7 bases for V and 8 bases for J; bases not matched to a gene: 20. CDR3 nucleotide sequence: TGTGCCAGCATCGAATTACCGGGACAGGGGTTCTTAGGGGATGAGCAGTTCTTC. Translated, it gives CASIELPGQGFLGDEQFF.

A few counts support this clonotype. The rearrangement joins TRBV9 to TRBJ2-2; unclear D gene. Trimming stripped 3 bases from V and 3 bases from J, with 3 bases between. Germline V gene lookup returns CDR1 SGDLS and CDR2 YYNGEE. This CDR3 has 12 amino acids. CDR3: CASSAYTGELFF. DNA of the CDR3: TGTGCCAGCAGCGCATACACCGGGGAGCTGTTTTTT.

The chain recombines TRBV27 with TRBJ2-1, with D perhaps matching TRBD2 (5 bases). The germline V gene has CDR1 MNHEY and CDR2 SMNVEV (reference sequence). The CDR3 is 15 residues long. Trimming cost V 4 bases and J 0 bases, with 10 bases left between them. The CDR3 DNA follows: TGTGCCAGCAGTTCGGGGTACCGCTCCTACAATGAGCAGTTCTTC. This sequence encodes CASSSGYRSYNEQFF.

CDR3 amino acids: CASSGETRTGGTQYF. CDR3 DNA sequence: TGTGCCAGCAGCGGAGAGACCAGGACAGGGGGAACGCAGTATTTT. J is TRBJ2-3 and V is TRBV7-9; 10 bases map to TRBD1. J lost 9 bases, V lost 5 bases, and 11 bases had no gene match. This CDR3 region has 15 residues. The germline V gene encodes CDR1 SEHNR and CDR2 FQNEAQ (reference sequence).

This clonotype was recorded a few times. The gene calls are TRBV5-6 and TRBJ1-1; D gene unclear. Trimming shortened V by 2 bases and J by 1 base, and 15 bases separated the two germline ends. The CDR3 is made up of 16 amino acids. CDR1 is SGHDT and CDR2 is YYEEEE in the germline V gene. Here the CDR3 DNA reads TGTGCCAGCAGCTTAGATTGGGCAATGGAGAACACTGAAGCTTTCTTT. Translation: CASSLDWAMENTEAFF.

This clonotype was picked up a small number of times. The rearrangement uses TRBV6-5 and TRBJ1-1; the D is unclear. The CDR3 is 13 amino acids. V dropped 7 bases and J dropped 0 bases, with 9 bases sitting between them. Per germline, CDR1 MNHEY and CDR2 SVGAGI. CDR3 sequence reads: CASMVSLNTEAFF. The CDR3 region has the DNA TGTGCCAGCATGGTCAGCTTGAACACTGAAGCTTTCTTT.

This clonotype was counted only a few times. The chain joins TRBV3-1 to TRBJ2-7, with 8 bases identical to TRBD1. CDR3 length: 15 amino acids. V lost 2 bases to trimming and J lost 7 bases; unmatched junction nucleotides: 10. Germline CDR1 and CDR2: LGHDT and YNNKEL (reference sequence). The CDR3 spells CASSQRRTGIMEQYF. CDR3 in DNA: TGTGCCAGCAGCCAAAGGAGGACAGGGATCATGGAGCAGTACTTC.

This clonotype was detected a few times. The DNA of the CDR3 is TGTGCCAGCAGCTTAGCTTTATCGACCGTTAACTATGGCTACACCTTC. Residues: CASSLALSTVNYGYTF. V gene TRBV7-2 combines with J gene TRBJ1-2; D is uncertain. V shed 0 bases and J shed 1 base, with 12 bases lying between them. The CDR3 extends over 16 amino acids. Germline CDR1 is SGHTA and CDR2 is FQGNSA. Filled out from reference TRBV7-2 and TRBJ1-2, the complete variable domain reads GAGVSQSPSNKVTEKGKDVELRCDPISGHTALYWYRQSLGQGLEFLIYFQGNSAPDKSGLPSDRFSAERTGGSVSTLTIQRTQQEDSAVYLCASSLALSTVNYGYTFGSGTRLTVV.

This clonotype was picked up a small number of times. This chain links TRBV12-3 or TRBV12-4 with TRBJ2-2, with TRBD2 as a possible D gene (5 bases). The CDR3 contains 14 residues. V was shortened by 1 base and J by 8 bases, with 11 bases between the two germline ends. The CDR3 reads CASSLGPGNGELFF. CDR3 bases: TGTGCCAGCAGTTTAGGGCCCGGGAATGGGGAGCTGTTTTTT.

Only a few counts were recorded for this clonotype. The V call is TRBV27, the J call TRBJ2-7, with a tentative D call TRBD1 (6 bases). The CDR3 sequence is 16 residues long. With 5 bases removed from V and 1 base from J, the gap between germline ends came to 18 bases. Germline V gene lookup returns CDR1 MNHEY and CDR2 SMNVEV (reference sequence). The CDR3 protein is CASSLTAGEWSYEQYF. DNA for the CDR3: TGTGCCAGCAGTCTAACCGCAGGGGAGTGGTCCTACGAGCAGTACTTC.

This clonotype showed up just a few times. The chain links TRBV27 to TRBJ1-5; D remains unclear. Deletions cut 0 bases from V and 0 bases from J, with 6 bases between. Per the germline V gene, CDR1 is MNHEY and CDR2 is SMNVEV (reference sequence). The CDR3 is 15 amino acids. CDR3 coding DNA: TGTGCCAGCAGTTTATCTATCGGTAGCAATCAGCCCCAGCATTTT. It specifies CASSLSIGSNQPQHF.

V gene TRBV10-3 combines with J gene TRBJ2-3; 7 nucleotides align to TRBD1. Trimming removed 4 bases from V and 6 bases from J; junction bases left unmatched: 10. Germline V CDR1 and CDR2: ENHRY, SYGVKD. The CDR3 has 15 residues. The DNA of the CDR3 is TGTGCCATCAGTGGTATACAGGGGTTTCGTGATACGCAGTATTTT. It yields the protein CAISGIQGFRDTQYF.

This clonotype has ten or more counts. The V call is TRBV7-2, the J call TRBJ1-5; D ambiguous. Germline assignment: CDR1 SGHTA and CDR2 FQGNSA. The V end was cut by 1 base, the J end by 0 bases, with 4 bases between. The CDR3 length is 14 residues. CDR3 in DNA: TGTGCCAGCAGCTTAGGGGATAGCAATCAGCCCCAGCATTTT. Its protein product is CASSLGDSNQPQHF.

The rearrangement uses TRBV7-2 and TRBJ2-1, with D possibly being TRBD2 (7 bases). The CDR3 is 16 residues long. V gave up 1 base and J gave up 6 bases, with 16 bases separating them. Germline-derived CDR1 and CDR2 are SGHTA and FQGNSA. DNA for the CDR3: TGTGCCAGCAGCTTAGAGGGGGGGGGCCGTTCCAATGAGCAGTTCTTC. This encodes CASSLEGGGRSNEQFF.

On this clonotype: This likely comes from a read error, as the CDR3 has no conserved phenylalanine or tryptophan at its end. The DNA is left out, because the CDR3 cannot be placed on it with certainty; the CDR3 is given as TCRdb lists it. The chain joins TRBV2 to TRBJ1-5; the table's D call TRBD1 went unverified against the DNA. CDR1 and CDR2 from the germline V gene are SNHLY and FYNNEI. With termini counted, the CDR3 has 11 amino acids. The CDR3 loop is CASSADREKKI.

The rearrangement links TRBV4-3 to TRBJ1-1; tentatively, D is TRBD1 (5 bases). Trimming removed 0 bases at V and 5 bases at J, with 16 bases between. The CDR3 extends over 16 amino acids. In germline, CDR1 is LGHNA, CDR2 YSLEER. CDR3 sequence reads: CASSQDGTLLGTEAFF. DNA of the CDR3: TGCGCCAGCAGCCAAGATGGGACTCTTCTAGGGACTGAAGCTTTCTTT.

In its sample, this clonotype was seen a few times. The chain uses TRBV7-9 and TRBJ2-5, with D perhaps TRBD1 or TRBD2 (5 bases each). The CDR3 runs to 14 residues. V dropped 4 bases and J dropped 5 bases, with 14 bases sitting between them. CDR1 is SEHNR and CDR2 is FQNEAQ in the germline V gene (reference sequence). CDR3 bases: TGTGCCAGCAGCTATCCCGGGACCCTTGAGACCCAGTACTTC. It yields the protein CASSYPGTLETQYF.

This clonotype was recorded a few times. This chain links TRBV12-3 or TRBV12-4 with TRBJ1-1; 8 bases align to TRBD1. V was clipped by 7 bases and J by 1 base; unmatched bases: 8. The CDR3 runs to 15 residues. CDR3 residues: CASIDLDRANTEAFF. Written as DNA, the CDR3 is TGTGCCAGCATAGACCTGGACAGGGCGAACACTGAAGCTTTCTTT.

This clonotype was found a few times. A read error may account for a junction end that differs from germline. The V call is TRBV28, the J call TRBJ1-1, with 7 nucleotides matching TRBD1. This CDR3 has 14 residues. Germline loops: CDR1 MDHEN, CDR2 SYDVKM. The CDR3: CASSFGTANSEAFF. For the CDR3, the DNA is TGTGCCAGCAGCTTTGGGACAGCTAACAGTGAAGCTTTCTTT.

This chain uses TRBV7-9 with TRBJ2-3, with 7 bases aligning to TRBD1. V was pared by 6 bases and J by 2 bases, with 8 bases of the junction left unmatched. The germline V gene encodes CDR1 SEHNR and CDR2 FQNEAQ (reference sequence). CDR3 size: 15 residues. CDR3 DNA: TGTGCCAGCAGTCCCACCGGGACAGACACAGATACGCAGTATTTT. Protein: CASSPTGTDTDTQYF.

This clonotype was seen a handful of times. The chain is built from TRBV6-6 and TRBJ2-2; D may be TRBD2 (5 bases). The V end was cut by 1 base, the J end by 4 bases, with 7 bases between. The CDR3 is 14 amino acids. CDR1 MNHNY and CDR2 SVGAGI come from the germline V gene (reference sequence). This CDR3 is CASSYFEGTGELFF. CDR3 nucleotides: TGTGCCAGCAGTTACTTCGAGGGCACCGGGGAGCTGTTTTTT.

This clonotype was detected only a few times. This chain uses TRBV12-3 or TRBV12-4 with TRBJ2-7; 10 nucleotides align to TRBD1. Trimming at V came to 6 bases and at J to 2 bases, leaving 7 bases not matched to a gene. This CDR3 spans 15 amino acids. This CDR3 is CASSFPGQGTYEQYF. The CDR3 nucleotides are TGTGCCAGCAGCTTCCCGGGACAGGGGACCTACGAGCAGTACTTC.

Remarks on this clonotype: The junction does not match germline at one end; this may be a read error. The V and J genes are TRBV4-1 and TRBJ2-7; D is tentatively TRBD1 or TRBD2 (5 bases each). The CDR3 runs to 14 residues. The germline V gene encodes CDR1 MGHRA and CDR2 YSYEKL. The CDR3 is CASRQEGRGYEQYF. DNA for the CDR3: TGCGCCAGCCGCCAAGAGGGGAGAGGCTACGAGCAGTACTTC.

This clonotype was counted a few times. This chain joins TRBV6-1 and TRBJ2-7; 8 bases are a match to TRBD2. Germline CDR1 and CDR2: MNHNS and SASEGT. The CDR3 loop spans 13 amino acids. The trim removed 6 bases at V and 3 bases at J, leaving 4 bases unmatched. The CDR3 protein is CASSLAGYYEQYF. As DNA, the CDR3 is TGTGCCAGCAGCTTAGCGGGGTACTACGAGCAGTACTTC.

This clonotype was recorded a few times. The gene calls are TRBV27 and TRBJ2-1; no firm D call. The CDR3 spans 10 residues. The germline V and J ends were trimmed by 6 bases and 14 bases, with 11 bases remaining between them. Germline V lookup: CDR1 MNHEY, CDR2 SMNVEV (reference sequence). CDR3 nucleotide sequence: TGTGCCAGCAGGAGTCGGAAGGAGTTCTTC. Protein: CASRSRKEFF.

The gene calls are TRBV28 and TRBJ2-1, with 13 bases fitting TRBD2. Per germline, CDR1 MDHEN and CDR2 SYDVKM. The V gene end was trimmed by 5 bases and the J gene end by 5 bases; junction bases not matched to a gene: 9. CDR3 length: 17 residues. Written as DNA, the CDR3 is TGTGCCAGCAGTGGGACTAGCGGGATAGGTGAAGACAATGAGCAGTTCTTC. Protein: CASSGTSGIGEDNEQFF.

This clonotype was counted between two and nine times. J is TRBJ2-7 and V is TRBV7-9, with TRBD1 matching 7 bases. The CDR3 length is 12 residues. Germline assignment: CDR1 SEHNR and CDR2 FQNEAQ (reference sequence). Trimming removed 6 bases from V and 7 bases from J; junction bases left unmatched: 6. The DNA for the CDR3 is TGTGCCAGCAGTTACACAGGGGATGAGCAGTACTTC. Its translation is CASSYTGDEQYF.

V gene TRBV6-2 or TRBV6-3 combines with J gene TRBJ2-7; possibly TRBD2 for D (5 bases). V lost 5 bases to trimming and J lost 7 bases, with 15 bases between them. The germline CDR1 and CDR2 sequences are MNHEY and SVGEGT. This CDR3 region has 13 residues. CDR3: CASSNFGSWEQYF. As DNA, the CDR3 is TGTGCCAGCAGTAACTTTGGGAGCTGGGAGCAGTACTTC.

The genes are TRBV27 and TRBJ2-7; D perhaps matches TRBD1 (6 bases). V dropped 8 bases and J dropped 2 bases, with 16 bases sitting between them. CDR1 and CDR2 (germline): MNHEY, SMNVEV (reference sequence). The CDR3 has 14 residues. The CDR3 region has the DNA TGTGCCAGCCGAACAGGGTCGTTGGCCTACGAGCAGTACTTC. Translating gives CASRTGSLAYEQYF.

This clonotype was detected only a few times. A much more abundant neighbour one base away suggests this may be a read error. This chain links TRBV7-8 with TRBJ1-1; 7 nucleotides line up with TRBD1. The CDR3 is made up of 14 amino acids. CDR1 and CDR2 (germline): SGHVS, FQNEAQ. CDR3 sequence: CVSSLAGGNTEAFF. As DNA, the CDR3 is TGTGTCAGCAGCTTAGCAGGGGGGAACACTGAAGCTTTCTTT. Looking up the rest from reference TRBV7-8 and TRBJ1-1 gives the full variable domain: GAGVSQSPRYKVAKRGQDVALRCDPISGHVSLFWYQQALGQGPEFLTYFQNEAQLDKSGLPSDRFFAERPEGSVSTLKIQRTQQEDSAVYLCVSSLAGGNTEAFFGQGTRLTVV.